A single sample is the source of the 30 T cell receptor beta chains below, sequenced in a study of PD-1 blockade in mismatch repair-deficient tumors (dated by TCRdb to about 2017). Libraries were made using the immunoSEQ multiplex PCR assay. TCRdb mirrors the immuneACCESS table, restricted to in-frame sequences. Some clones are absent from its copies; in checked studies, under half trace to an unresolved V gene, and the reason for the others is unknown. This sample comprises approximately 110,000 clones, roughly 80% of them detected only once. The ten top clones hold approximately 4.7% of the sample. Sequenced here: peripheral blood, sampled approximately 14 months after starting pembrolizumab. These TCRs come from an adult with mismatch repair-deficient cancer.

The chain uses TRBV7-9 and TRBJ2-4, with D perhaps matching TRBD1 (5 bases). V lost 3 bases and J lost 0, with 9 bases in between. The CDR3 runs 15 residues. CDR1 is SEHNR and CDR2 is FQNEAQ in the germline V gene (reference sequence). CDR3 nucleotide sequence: TGTGCCAGCAGCTTGGACACCCGAGCCAAAAACATTCAGTACTTC. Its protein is CASSLDTRAKNIQYF.

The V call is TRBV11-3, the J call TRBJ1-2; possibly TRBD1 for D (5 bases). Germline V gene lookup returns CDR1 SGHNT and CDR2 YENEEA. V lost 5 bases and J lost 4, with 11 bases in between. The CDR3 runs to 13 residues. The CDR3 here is CASSPDKTYGYTF. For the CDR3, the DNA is TGTGCCAGCAGCCCGGACAAAACCTATGGCTACACCTTC.

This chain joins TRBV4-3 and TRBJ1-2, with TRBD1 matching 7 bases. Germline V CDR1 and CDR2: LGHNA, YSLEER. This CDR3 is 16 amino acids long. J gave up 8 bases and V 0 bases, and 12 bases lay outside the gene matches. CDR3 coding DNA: TGCGCCAGCAGCCAAGATAGTGGTTCAGGGGGAGGCGGCTACACCTTC. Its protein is CASSQDSGSGGGGYTF.

CDR3 nucleotide sequence: TGTGCCAGCAGTGAAGGACCCTTTAATGAAAAACTGTTTTTT. Protein product: CASSEGPFNEKLFF. This chain links TRBV6-1 with TRBJ1-4; D ambiguous. This CDR3 is built from 14 residues. Trimming removed 1 base from V and 4 bases from J, with 7 bases in between. The germline CDR1 and CDR2 sequences are MNHNS and SASEGT.

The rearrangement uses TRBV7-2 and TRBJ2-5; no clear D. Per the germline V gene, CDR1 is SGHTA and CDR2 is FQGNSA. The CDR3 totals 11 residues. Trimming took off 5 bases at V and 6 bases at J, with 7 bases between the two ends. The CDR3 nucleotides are TGTGCCAGCAGCGTAGGACAGACCCAGTACTTC. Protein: CASSVGQTQYF.

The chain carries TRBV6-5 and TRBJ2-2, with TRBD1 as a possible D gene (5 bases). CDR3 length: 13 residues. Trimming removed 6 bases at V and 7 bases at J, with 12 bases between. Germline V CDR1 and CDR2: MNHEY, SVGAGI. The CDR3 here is CASRTREGGELFF. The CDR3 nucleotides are TGTGCCAGCAGAACCAGGGAAGGCGGGGAGCTGTTTTTT.

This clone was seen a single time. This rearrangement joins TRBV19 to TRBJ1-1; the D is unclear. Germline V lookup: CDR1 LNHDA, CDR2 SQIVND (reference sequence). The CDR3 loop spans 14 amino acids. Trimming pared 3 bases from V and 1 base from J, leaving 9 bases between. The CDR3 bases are TGTGCCAGTAGTATCCGGGGTACGAACACTGAAGCTTTCTTT. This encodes CASSIRGTNTEAFF.

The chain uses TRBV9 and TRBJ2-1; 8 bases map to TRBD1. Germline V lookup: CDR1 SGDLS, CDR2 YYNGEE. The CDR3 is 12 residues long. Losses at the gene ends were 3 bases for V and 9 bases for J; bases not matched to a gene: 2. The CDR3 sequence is CASSGQGSEQFF. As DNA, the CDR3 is TGTGCCAGCAGCGGACAGGGGAGTGAGCAGTTCTTC.

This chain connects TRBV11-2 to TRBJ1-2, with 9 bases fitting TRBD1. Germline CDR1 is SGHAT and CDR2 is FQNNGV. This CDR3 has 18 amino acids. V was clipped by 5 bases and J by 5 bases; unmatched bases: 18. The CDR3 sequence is CASSHPRGTGFTGYGYTF. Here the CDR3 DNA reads TGTGCCAGCAGCCACCCCAGGGGGACAGGGTTCACCGGGTATGGCTACACCTTC.

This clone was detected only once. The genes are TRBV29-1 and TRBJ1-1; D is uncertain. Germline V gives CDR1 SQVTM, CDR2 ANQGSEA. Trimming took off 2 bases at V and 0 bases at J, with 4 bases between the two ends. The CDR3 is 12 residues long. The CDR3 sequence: CSVESVNTEAFF. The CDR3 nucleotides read TGCAGCGTTGAATCGGTGAACACTGAAGCTTTCTTT.

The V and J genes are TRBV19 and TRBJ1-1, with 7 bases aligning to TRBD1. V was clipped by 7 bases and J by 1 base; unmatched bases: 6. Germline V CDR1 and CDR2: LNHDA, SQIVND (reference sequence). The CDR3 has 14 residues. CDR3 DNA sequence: TGTGCCAGTATCATGGACAGGAGGAACACTGAAGCTTTCTTT. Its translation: CASIMDRRNTEAFF.

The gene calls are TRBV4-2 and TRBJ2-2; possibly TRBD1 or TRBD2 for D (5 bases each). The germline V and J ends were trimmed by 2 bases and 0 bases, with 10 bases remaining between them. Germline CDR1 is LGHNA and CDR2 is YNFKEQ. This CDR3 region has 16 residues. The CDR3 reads CASSQLPGPNTGELFF. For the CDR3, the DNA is TGTGCCAGCAGCCAACTGCCGGGACCGAACACCGGGGAGCTGTTTTTT.

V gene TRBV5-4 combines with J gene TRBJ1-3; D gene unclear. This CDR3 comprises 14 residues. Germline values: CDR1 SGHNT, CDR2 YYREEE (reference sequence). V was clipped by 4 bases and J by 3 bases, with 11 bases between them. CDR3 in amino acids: CASSQGMGGNTIYF. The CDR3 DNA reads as TGTGCCAGCAGCCAAGGGATGGGTGGAAACACCATATATTTT.

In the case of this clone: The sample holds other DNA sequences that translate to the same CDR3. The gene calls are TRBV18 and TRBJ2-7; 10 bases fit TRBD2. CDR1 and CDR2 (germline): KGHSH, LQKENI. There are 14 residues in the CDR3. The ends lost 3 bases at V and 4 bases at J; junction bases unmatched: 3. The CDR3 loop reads CASSPGLADYEQYF. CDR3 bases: TGTGCCAGCTCACCCGGACTAGCGGATTACGAGCAGTACTTC. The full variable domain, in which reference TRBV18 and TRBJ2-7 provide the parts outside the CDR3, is NAGVMQNPRHLVRRRGQEARLRCSPMKGHSHVYWYRQLPEEGLKFMVYLQKENIIDESGMPKERFSAEFPKEGPSILRIQQVVRGDSAAYFCASSPGLADYEQYFGPGTRLTVT.

DNA of the CDR3: TGCGCCAGCAGCCCCATGGGGGGGGACGAGCAGTACTTC. Encoded protein: CASSPMGGDEQYF. The chain employs TRBV4-1 and TRBJ2-7; 7 bases fit TRBD2. This CDR3 has 13 amino acids. The germline V gene has CDR1 MGHRA and CDR2 YSYEKL. V lost 4 bases and J lost 5; bases outside the gene matches: 5.

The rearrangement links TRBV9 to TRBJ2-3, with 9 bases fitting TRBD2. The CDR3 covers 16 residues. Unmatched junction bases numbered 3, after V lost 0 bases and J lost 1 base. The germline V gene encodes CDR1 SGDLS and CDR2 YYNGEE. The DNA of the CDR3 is TGTGCCAGCAGCGTAGATGCTAGCGGGGGCACAGATACGCAGTATTTT. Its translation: CASSVDASGGTDTQYF.

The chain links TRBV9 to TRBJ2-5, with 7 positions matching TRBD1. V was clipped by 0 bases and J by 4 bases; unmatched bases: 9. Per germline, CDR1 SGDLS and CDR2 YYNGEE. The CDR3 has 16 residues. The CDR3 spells CASSVGTGVRLETQYF. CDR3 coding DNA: TGTGCCAGCAGCGTAGGTACAGGGGTGAGGTTAGAGACCCAGTACTTC.

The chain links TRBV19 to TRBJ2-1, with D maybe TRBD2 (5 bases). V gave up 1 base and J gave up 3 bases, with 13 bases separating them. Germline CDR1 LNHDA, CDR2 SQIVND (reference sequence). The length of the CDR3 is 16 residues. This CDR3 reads CASSIGGFRLYNEQFF. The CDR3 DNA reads TGTGCCAGTAGTATAGGAGGGTTTCGGCTCTACAATGAGCAGTTCTTC.

DNA for the CDR3: TGTGCCAGCAGCGCATCCGGGACAGAACTTTACGAGCAGTACTTC. It codes for CASSASGTELYEQYF. The genes are TRBV9 and TRBJ2-7; 7 bases line up with TRBD1. J was trimmed by 4 bases and V by 3 bases; bases with no gene match: 10. The CDR3 spans 15 residues. In germline, CDR1 is SGDLS, CDR2 YYNGEE.

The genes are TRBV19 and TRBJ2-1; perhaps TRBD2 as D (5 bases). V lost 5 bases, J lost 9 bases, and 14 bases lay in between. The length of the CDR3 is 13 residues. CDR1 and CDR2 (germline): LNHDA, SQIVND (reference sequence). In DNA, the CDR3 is TGTGCCAGTAGTGGAACTAGTTATGGTGAGCAGTTCTTC. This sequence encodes CASSGTSYGEQFF.

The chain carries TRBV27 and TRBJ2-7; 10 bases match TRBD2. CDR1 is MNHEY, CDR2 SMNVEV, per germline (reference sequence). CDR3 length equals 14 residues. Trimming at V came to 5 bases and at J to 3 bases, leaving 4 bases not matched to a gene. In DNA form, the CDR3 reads TGTGCCAGCAGTCGACTAGCGGGTGTCTACGAGCAGTACTTC. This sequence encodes CASSRLAGVYEQYF.

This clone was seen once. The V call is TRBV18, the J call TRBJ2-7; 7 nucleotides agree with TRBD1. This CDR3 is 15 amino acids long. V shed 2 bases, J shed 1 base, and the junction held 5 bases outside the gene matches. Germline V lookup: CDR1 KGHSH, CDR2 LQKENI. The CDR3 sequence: CASSPDRESSYEQYF. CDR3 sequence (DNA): TGTGCCAGCTCACCAGACAGGGAATCATCCTACGAGCAGTACTTC.

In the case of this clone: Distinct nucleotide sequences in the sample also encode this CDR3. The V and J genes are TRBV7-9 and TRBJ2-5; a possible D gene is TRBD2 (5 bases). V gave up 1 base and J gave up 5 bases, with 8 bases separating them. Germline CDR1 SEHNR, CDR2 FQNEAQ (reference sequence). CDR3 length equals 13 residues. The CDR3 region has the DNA TGTGCCAGCAGCTTAGTGAGGGAGGAGACCCAGTACTTC. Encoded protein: CASSLVREETQYF.

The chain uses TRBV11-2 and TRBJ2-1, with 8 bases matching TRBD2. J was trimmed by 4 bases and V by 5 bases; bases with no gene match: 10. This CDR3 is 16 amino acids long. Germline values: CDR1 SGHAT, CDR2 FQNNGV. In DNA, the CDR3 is TGTGCCAGCAGCCAAAGCCGTGCGGGAGGTTACAATGAGCAGTTCTTC. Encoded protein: CASSQSRAGGYNEQFF.

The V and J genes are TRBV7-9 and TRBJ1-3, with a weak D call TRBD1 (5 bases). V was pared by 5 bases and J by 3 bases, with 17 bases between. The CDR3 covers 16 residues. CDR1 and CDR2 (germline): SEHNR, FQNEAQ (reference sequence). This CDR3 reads CASSPSGRGSGNTIYF. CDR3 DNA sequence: TGTGCCAGCAGCCCTTCGGGACGCGGGAGTGGAAACACCATATATTTT.

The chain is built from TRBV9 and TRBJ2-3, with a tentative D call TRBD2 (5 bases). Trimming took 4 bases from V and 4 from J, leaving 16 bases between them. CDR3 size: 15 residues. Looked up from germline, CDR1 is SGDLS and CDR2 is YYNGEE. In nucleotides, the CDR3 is TGTGCCAGCAGCCCCCAGGCGGGTAGTTCAGATACGCAGTATTTT. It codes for CASSPQAGSSDTQYF.

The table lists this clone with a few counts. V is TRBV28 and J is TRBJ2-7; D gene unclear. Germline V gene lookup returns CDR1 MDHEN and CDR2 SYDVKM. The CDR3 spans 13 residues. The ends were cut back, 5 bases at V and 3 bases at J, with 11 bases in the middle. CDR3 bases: TGTGCCAGCAGTCCCGGAGAGGTCTACGAGCAGTACTTC. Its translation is CASSPGEVYEQYF.

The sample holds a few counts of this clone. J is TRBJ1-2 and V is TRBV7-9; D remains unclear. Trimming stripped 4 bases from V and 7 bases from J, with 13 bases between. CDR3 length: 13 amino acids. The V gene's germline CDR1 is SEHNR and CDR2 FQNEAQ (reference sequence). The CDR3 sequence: CASSSPPGRGYTF. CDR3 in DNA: TGTGCCAGCAGCTCGCCTCCCGGGCGTGGCTACACCTTC.

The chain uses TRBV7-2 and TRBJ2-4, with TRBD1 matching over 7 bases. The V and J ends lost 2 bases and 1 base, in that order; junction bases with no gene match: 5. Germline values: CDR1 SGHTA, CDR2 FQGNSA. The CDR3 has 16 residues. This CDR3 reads CASSLQQGLAKNIQYF. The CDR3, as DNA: TGTGCCAGCAGCTTACAACAGGGGTTGGCCAAAAACATTCAGTACTTC.

CDR3 region: CAWSPRRGRGGEETQYF. The CDR3 coding sequence is TGTGCCTGGAGTCCCCGACGAGGCCGGGGAGGAGAGGAGACCCAGTACTTC. The rearrangement joins TRBV30 to TRBJ2-5; a weak D match, TRBD2 (6 bases). Deletions cut 2 bases from V and 5 bases from J, with 24 bases between. CDR3 size: 17 residues. In germline, CDR1 is GTSNPN, CDR2 SVGIG (reference sequence).